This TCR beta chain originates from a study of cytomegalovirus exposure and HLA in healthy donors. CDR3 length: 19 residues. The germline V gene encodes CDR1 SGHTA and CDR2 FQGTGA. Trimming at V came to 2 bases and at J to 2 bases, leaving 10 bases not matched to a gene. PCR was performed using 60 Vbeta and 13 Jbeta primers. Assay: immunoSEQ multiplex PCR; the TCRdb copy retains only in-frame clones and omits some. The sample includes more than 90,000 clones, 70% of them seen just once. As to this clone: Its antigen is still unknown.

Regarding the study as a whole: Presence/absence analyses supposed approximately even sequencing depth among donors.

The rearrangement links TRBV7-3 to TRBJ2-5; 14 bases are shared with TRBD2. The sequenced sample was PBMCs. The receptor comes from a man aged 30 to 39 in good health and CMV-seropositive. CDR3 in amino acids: CASSLGGLAGAGLQETQYF. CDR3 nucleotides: TGTGCCAGCAGCTTAGGGGGACTAGCGGGGGCCGGACTTCAAGAGACCCAGTACTTC. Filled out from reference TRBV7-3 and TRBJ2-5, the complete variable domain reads GAGVSQTPSNKVTEKGKYVELRCDPISGHTALYWYRQSLGQGPEFLIYFQGTGAADDSGLPNDRFFAVRPEGSVSTLKIQRTERGDSAVYLCASSLGGLAGAGLQETQYFGPGTRLLVL.